This passage covers 5 T cell receptor beta chains from one sample sequenced in a study of cytomegalovirus exposure and HLA in healthy donors. Clones were read by immunoSEQ multiplex PCR, and TCRdb kept only the in-frame ones, dropping some. The sample lists roughly 110,000 clones, about 88% seen once, with about 2% in the top ten. The source material was PBMCs. The receptors come from a woman aged 18-35 years in good health and CMV-seropositive.

The gene calls are TRBV4-3 and TRBJ2-7, with a possible D match to TRBD2 (5 bases). V was trimmed by 0 bases and J by 6 bases, leaving 9 bases between them. The CDR3 is 13 residues long. Germline values: CDR1 LGHNA, CDR2 YSLEER. In DNA form, the CDR3 reads TGCGCCAGCAGCCAAGATAGGCTAGCCGAGCAGTACGTC. Translated: CASSQDRLAEQYV.

The gene calls are TRBV5-1 and TRBJ2-1, with D possibly matching TRBD2 (6 bases). Germline V gives CDR1 SGHRS, CDR2 YFSETQ. V lost 0 bases and J 0 bases, leaving 13 bases between the germline ends. There are 17 residues in the CDR3. CDR3 DNA: TGCGCCAGCAGCTTGGTGGGCGGGAAGAGCTCCTACAATGAGCAGTTCTTC. It yields the protein CASSLVGGKSSYNEQFF.

The V call is TRBV7-2, the J call TRBJ2-1; TRBD2 matches 7 bases. V trimming: 5 bases; J trimming: 3 bases; junction bases outside the gene matches: 10. CDR1 is SGHTA and CDR2 is FQGNSA in the germline V gene. The CDR3 is 16 residues long. CDR3 coding DNA: TGTGCCAGCAGCCCGAGACCTAGCGGTGACTACAATGAGCAGTTCTTC. Translation gives CASSPRPSGDYNEQFF.

The V gene is TRBV4-1, the J gene TRBJ2-5; no definite D call. Germline V lookup: CDR1 MGHRA, CDR2 YSYEKL. V shed 2 bases and J shed 1 base, with 11 bases lying between them. CDR3 length: 15 residues. The CDR3 region is CASSQTEQLQETQYF. The CDR3 nucleotides are TGCGCCAGCAGCCAAACAGAACAGCTCCAAGAGACCCAGTACTTC.

The chain links TRBV25-1 to TRBJ1-2; D perhaps matches TRBD1 (5 bases). V dropped 5 bases and J dropped 8 bases, with 18 bases sitting between them. This CDR3 comprises 14 residues. Germline-derived CDR1 and CDR2 are MGHDK and SYGVNS. The CDR3 sequence: CASSRPGGVGGYTF. The CDR3 DNA reads as TGTGCCAGCAGTCGACCCGGGGGGGTGGGCGGCTACACCTTC.